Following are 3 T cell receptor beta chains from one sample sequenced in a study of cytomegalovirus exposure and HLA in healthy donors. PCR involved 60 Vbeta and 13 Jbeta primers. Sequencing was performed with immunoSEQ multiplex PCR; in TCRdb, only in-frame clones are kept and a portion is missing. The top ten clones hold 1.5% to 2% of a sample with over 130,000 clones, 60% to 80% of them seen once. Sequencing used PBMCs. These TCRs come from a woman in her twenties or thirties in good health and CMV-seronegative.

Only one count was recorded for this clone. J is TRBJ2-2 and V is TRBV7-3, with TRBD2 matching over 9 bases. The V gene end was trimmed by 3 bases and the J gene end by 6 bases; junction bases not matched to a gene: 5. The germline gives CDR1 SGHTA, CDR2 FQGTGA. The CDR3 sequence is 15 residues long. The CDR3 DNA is TGTGCCAGCAGCTTCGGGACTAGCAGTGCCGGGGAGCTGTTTTTT. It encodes CASSFGTSSAGELFF.

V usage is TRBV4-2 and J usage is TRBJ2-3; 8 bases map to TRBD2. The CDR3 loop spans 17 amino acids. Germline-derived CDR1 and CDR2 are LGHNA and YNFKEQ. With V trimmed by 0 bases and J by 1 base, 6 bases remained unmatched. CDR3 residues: CASSQDSQAGGTDTQYF. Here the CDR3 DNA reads TGTGCCAGCAGCCAAGACTCCCAAGCGGGGGGCACAGATACGCAGTATTTT.

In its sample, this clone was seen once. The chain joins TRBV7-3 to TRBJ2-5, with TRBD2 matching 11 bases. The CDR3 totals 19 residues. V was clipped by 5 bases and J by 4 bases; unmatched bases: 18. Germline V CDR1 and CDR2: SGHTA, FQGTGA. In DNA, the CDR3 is TGTGCCAGCAGCCCCGGAGTAGCGGGGGGGCCTGGTTGGGTAGAGACCCAGTACTTC. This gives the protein CASSPGVAGGPGWVETQYF.